This T cell receptor (beta chain) appears in the sequencing data of a study of shared clonotypes between healthy human individuals. Study-wide points: In the sorted subsets, rarefaction showed sequencing was incomplete despite large depth. Some naive CD4 clonotypes, roughly 5%, turned up in common across a handful of donors.

About this clone itself: Its target is not known.

An even split of each subset's genomic DNA across several immunoSEQ plates was performed. Tens of thousands of T cell genomes (approximately 0.2 ug DNA) went into each sorted-subset replicate. Sequencing used immunoSEQ multiplex PCR; TCRdb keeps in-frame clones, though not all of them. The sample lists more than 500,000 clones, around 95% seen once, with over 0.09% in the top ten. Selected positively for CCR7 and CD45RO-negative, naive CD8 cells excluded terminally differentiated effector memory CD45RA+ cells. The length of the CDR3 is 17 residues. The V and J ends lost 3 bases and 0 bases respectively, with 15 bases between them. Germline-derived CDR1 and CDR2 are LNHDA and SQIVND (reference sequence).

This TCR was sampled from a woman aged 25-40 years in good health. The chain joins TRBV19 to TRBJ2-1; D could derive from TRBD1 or TRBD2 (5 bases each). The sequenced sample consisted of naive CD8+ T cells sorted from blood. For the CDR3, the DNA is TGTGCCAGTAGTATCACGGGGCCCCCAATCTCCTACAATGAGCAGTTCTTC. This gives the protein CASSITGPPISYNEQFF.